This TCR beta chain was sequenced in a study of blood T cell repertoires in COVID-19. Study at large: Whether acute or convalescent, the COVID-19 samples came from the United States, Italy and Spain. Sample material is recorded as cDNA or gDNA derived from T cells, B-cell-depleted T cells, or PBMCs.

This CDR3 has 15 residues. CDR1 is SGHAT and CDR2 is FQDESV in the germline V gene (reference sequence). Germline trimming cut 7 bases from V and 5 bases from J; bases unmatched to any gene: 9. In the original analysis: The assay estimated nucleated cells by amplifying reference gene primers. TCRdb keeps only in-frame clones here, not all; method: immunoSEQ multiplex PCR. D and trimming were read from the DNA, whereas the V and J calls and clone size are those reported in that table. Counted here are some 120,000 clones, over 70% occurring once; the ten biggest clones make up around 0.77%. The TCR comes from an older woman with acute or convalescent COVID-19. What was sequenced was peripheral blood. V and J are TRBV11-1 and TRBJ2-1; 9 bases align to TRBD1. Written as DNA, the CDR3 is TGTGCCAGCACTCGGGGGACAGGGCCCAACAATGAGCAGTTCTTC. Protein sequence: CASTRGTGPNNEQFF.